This passage covers 18 T cell receptor beta chains from one sample sequenced in a study of TIL therapy for anti-PD-1-resistant metastatic lung cancer (TCRdb year 2021). The immunoSEQ v3 hsTCRB kit was used to amplify TCR beta CDR3 regions from genomic DNA through bias-controlled multiplex PCR. In its TCRdb copy, this immuneACCESS table keeps in-frame sequences only and misses some clones. Where compared with another copy, unresolved V genes explain less than half of these, and the others have no known cause. The sample table shows some 90,000 clones, and 65% are seen once. The leading ten clones occupy roughly 11% of the sample. Read against the paper, the sample's time point label means: pre-treatment sample, taken before nivolumab and TIL therapy. Excised metastases, mostly pleural nodules or supraclavicular lymph nodes, were used as baseline tumor samples and were taken from the same resection from which TIL were grown.

The source material was tumor tissue, sampled at baseline. These TCRs come from a person aged 25-80 years with non-small cell lung cancer.

The V and J genes are TRBV7-2 and TRBJ1-2; TRBD1 is a possible D gene (6 bases). Germline assignment: CDR1 SGHTA and CDR2 FQGNSA. This CDR3 has 16 amino acids. Trimming took off 1 base at V and 5 bases at J, with 17 bases between the two ends. DNA for the CDR3: TGTGCCAGCAGCTTAGGCTCGATGGGCAGGGGTTATGGCTACACCTTC. Its translation: CASSLGSMGRGYGYTF. Based on the CDR3 plus reference TRBV7-2 and TRBJ1-2, the full variable domain is GAGVSQSPSNKVTEKGKDVELRCDPISGHTALYWYRQSLGQGLEFLIYFQGNSAPDKSGLPSDRFSAERTGGSVSTLTIQRTQQEDSAVYLCASSLGSMGRGYGYTFGSGTRLTVV.

This clone has more than one count but fewer than ten. The chain joins TRBV6-6 to TRBJ2-5; tentatively, D is TRBD1 (6 bases). The length of the CDR3 is 15 residues. V gave up 3 bases and J gave up 4 bases, with 15 bases separating them. Germline V lookup: CDR1 MNHNY, CDR2 SVGAGI (reference sequence). CDR3 residues: CASSYPQGGLETQYF. CDR3 DNA sequence: TGTGCCAGCAGTTATCCACAGGGTGGTTTAGAGACCCAGTACTTC.

A few counts support this clone. The J gene is TRBJ2-1, the V gene TRBV9; possibly TRBD2 for D (6 bases). CDR1 is SGDLS and CDR2 is YYNGEE in the germline V gene. The V gene lost 0 bases and the J gene lost 1 base, with 8 bases spanning the gap. This CDR3 has 15 residues. The DNA for the CDR3 is TGTGCCAGCAGCGTAGTAGGGAGGTCCTACAATGAGCAGTTCTTC. Encoded protein: CASSVVGRSYNEQFF.

The chain is built from TRBV5-1 and TRBJ2-3; 14 bases line up with TRBD2. V lost 5 bases and J lost 2; bases outside the gene matches: 7. Germline CDR1 is SGHRS and CDR2 is YFSETQ. The CDR3 spans 17 residues. Here the CDR3 reads CASRLGLAGAFTDTQYF. The CDR3 DNA follows: TGCGCCAGCAGACTGGGACTAGCGGGGGCCTTCACAGATACGCAGTATTTT. Variable domain in full (rest from reference TRBV5-1 and TRBJ2-3): KAGVTQTPRYLIKTRGQQVTLSCSPISGHRSVSWYQQTPGQGLQFLFEYFSETQRNKGNFPGRFSGRQFSNSRSEMNVSTLELGDSALYLCASRLGLAGAFTDTQYFGPGTRLTVL.

The V gene is TRBV11-2, the J gene TRBJ1-3; a possible D gene is TRBD1 (5 bases). CDR3 length equals 16 residues. V lost 5 bases and J 0 bases, leaving 14 bases between the germline ends. Germline V gene lookup returns CDR1 SGHAT and CDR2 FQNNGV. The CDR3 reads CASSHGTEISGNTIYF. In DNA, the CDR3 is TGTGCCAGCAGCCATGGGACGGAAATCTCTGGAAACACCATATATTTT.

J is TRBJ2-5 and V is TRBV30; tentatively, D is TRBD1 (5 bases). Germline V gene data show CDR1 as GTSNPN and CDR2 as SVGIG (reference sequence). CDR3 length: 16 amino acids. V lost 3 bases and J 7 bases, leaving 24 bases between the germline ends. CDR3 region: CAWRYETDTRLGTQYF. CDR3 DNA sequence: TGTGCCTGGAGGTATGAAACGGACACCCGACTCGGGACCCAGTACTTC.

J is TRBJ2-2 and V is TRBV7-2; D is possibly TRBD1 or TRBD2 (6 bases each). Germline lookup yields CDR1 SGHTA and CDR2 FQGNSA. V was pared by 6 bases and J by 4 bases, with 24 bases between. There are 18 residues in the CDR3. CDR3 region: CASRLGGGRGEATGELFF. CDR3 bases: TGTGCCAGCAGACTCGGGGGTGGCAGGGGCGAGGCCACCGGGGAGCTGTTTTTT.

This rearrangement joins TRBV3-1 (or the pseudogene TRBV3-2) to TRBJ2-3; possibly TRBD1 or TRBD2 for D (5 bases each). Trimming stripped 2 bases from V and 2 bases from J, with 14 bases between. This CDR3 region has 16 residues. Germline V CDR1 and CDR2: LGHDT, YNNKEL (reference sequence). The CDR3 region has the DNA TGTGCCAGCAGCCAAAGAAGAGGGACCTACACAGATACGCAGTATTTT. It is translated as CASSQRRGTYTDTQYF.

This clone was observed a single time. The CDR3: CASSVGIGFYNEQFF. The CDR3 region has the DNA TGTGCCAGCAGCGTAGGAATAGGGTTTTACAATGAGCAGTTCTTC. The V gene is TRBV9, the J gene TRBJ2-1, with D unresolved. Germline CDR1 and CDR2: SGDLS and YYNGEE. The CDR3 has 15 residues. V gave up 0 bases and J gave up 4 bases, with 11 bases separating them.

The gene calls are TRBV4-3 and TRBJ1-2; D possibly corresponds to TRBD1 (5 bases). V was trimmed by 4 bases and J by 4 bases, leaving 13 bases between them. The CDR3 consists of 14 residues. Germline V gene data show CDR1 as LGHNA and CDR2 as YSLEER. Here the CDR3 reads CASSREVTVYGYTF. CDR3 nucleotides: TGCGCCAGCAGCCGCGAAGTGACAGTCTATGGCTACACCTTC.

The chain employs TRBV28 and TRBJ2-1; TRBD2 agrees at 8 bases. V shed 3 bases, J shed 6 bases, and the junction held 4 bases outside the gene matches. The CDR3 consists of 14 residues. CDR1 MDHEN and CDR2 SYDVKM come from the germline V gene. The CDR3: CASSLRRGVNEQFF. The CDR3 nucleotides are TGTGCCAGCAGTTTGCGGCGGGGGGTCAATGAGCAGTTCTTC.

This chain joins TRBV4-2 and TRBJ2-7, with TRBD2 identical over 10 bases. The CDR3 is 14 residues long. Germline V gives CDR1 LGHNA, CDR2 YNFKEQ. Losses at the gene ends were 4 bases for V and 7 bases for J; bases not matched to a gene: 7. In DNA form, the CDR3 reads TGTGCCAGCAGCCCTAGCGGGAGAATGAGGGAGCAGTACTTC. As protein: CASSPSGRMREQYF.

This clone was detected a few times. V and J are TRBV15 and TRBJ1-4, with 10 bases identical to TRBD1. Trimming cost V 4 bases and J 7 bases; bases outside gene matches: 6. The CDR3 runs 15 residues. The germline gives CDR1 LNHNV, CDR2 YYDKDF (reference sequence). The CDR3 region is CATSNWDRGGEKLFF. The CDR3 coding sequence is TGTGCCACCAGCAATTGGGACAGGGGTGGTGAAAAACTGTTTTTT.

This chain joins TRBV3-1 (or the pseudogene TRBV3-2) and TRBJ2-3, with D perhaps given as TRBD1 or TRBD2 (6 bases each). Germline V gene lookup returns CDR1 LGHDT and CDR2 YNNKEL (reference sequence). This CDR3 has 15 amino acids. With 2 bases removed from V and 6 bases from J, the gap between germline ends came to 15 bases. As DNA, the CDR3 is TGTGCCAGCAGCCAATCAGGAGGGGGATTTGATACGCAGTATTTT. Its translation: CASSQSGGGFDTQYF.

This rearrangement joins TRBV6-5 to TRBJ2-7; no clear D gene. This CDR3 has 11 residues. Trimming removed 7 bases from V and 6 bases from J, with 10 bases in between. Germline assignment: CDR1 MNHEY and CDR2 SVGAGI. DNA of the CDR3: TGTGCCAGCACAGAGCTACTCGAGCAGTACTTC. Protein product: CASTELLEQYF.

For the CDR3, the DNA is TGTGCCTGGGTGACAGGGGGCGGGAGGGCTTTCTTT. Protein sequence: CAWVTGGGRAFF. The genes are TRBV30 and TRBJ1-1; 10 positions agree with TRBD1. The V segment lost 5 bases and the J segment 11 bases; nucleotides outside the gene matches: 8. CDR1 and CDR2 (germline): GTSNPN, SVGIG (reference sequence). This CDR3 contains 12 residues.

The chain is built from TRBV18 and TRBJ1-3; D not resolved. Trimming took 3 bases from V and 0 from J, leaving 6 bases between them. The length of the CDR3 is 14 residues. Germline V gene lookup returns CDR1 KGHSH and CDR2 LQKENI. CDR3 residues: CASSPVNSGNTIYF. CDR3 nucleotide sequence: TGTGCCAGCTCACCTGTCAACTCTGGAAACACCATATATTTT.

V gene TRBV6-2 or TRBV6-3 combines with J gene TRBJ2-2, with 13 bases aligning to TRBD2. V lost 4 bases and J lost 6; bases outside the gene matches: 8. Germline CDR1 MNHEY, CDR2 SVGEGT. This CDR3 is 17 amino acids long. CDR3 in DNA: TGTGCCAGCAGTTCCCAAAGACTAGCGGGGGGTTCCGGGGAGCTGTTTTTT. Encoded protein: CASSSQRLAGGSGELFF.